Listed below are T cell receptor beta chains from one sample, sequenced in a study of T cell responses to AZD1222 COVID-19 vaccine. Here immunoSEQ multiplex PCR was the method, and the copy in TCRdb shows in-frame clones only, minus some. The sample lists about 130,000 clones, over 80% occurring once. The sample in question was peripheral blood, obtained 28 days after the second AZD1222 dose. The receptors stem from an adult who received the AZD1222 COVID-19 vaccine. Each CDR3 is given with its conserved first and last residue. Fields, in order: D gene, V gene, J gene, clone size, CDR3 protein, CDR3 DNA. A D gene is named only where the DNA matches it firmly. Some rows have no size entry. The others give once, few or many, or a class for an expanded clone.

D: -
V: TRBV6-5
J: TRBJ1-6
size: -
CDR3: CASRESRTGNSPLHF
DNA: TGTGCCAGCAGGGAGTCTCGGACCGGTAATTCACCCCTCCACTTT

D: -
V: TRBV4-2
J: TRBJ1-1
size: -
CDR3: CASSQDLGGGPFF
DNA: TGTGCCAGCAGCCAAGATTTAGGGGGGGGCCCTTTCTTT

D: -
V: TRBV5-1
J: TRBJ2-1
size: -
CDR3: CASSSSTNEQFF
DNA: TGCGCCAGCAGCTCGTCTACGAATGAGCAGTTCTTC

D: TRBD1
V: TRBV11-2
J: TRBJ1-1
size: once
CDR3: CASRTGAQRTEAFF
DNA: TGTGCCAGCAGGACAGGGGCGCAGAGAACTGAAGCTTTCTTT

D: -
V: TRBV2
J: TRBJ1-5
size: -
CDR3: CASRAGPYSNQPQHF
DNA: TGTGCCAGCAGGGCCGGACCATATAGCAATCAGCCCCAGCATTTT

D: -
V: TRBV4-1
J: TRBJ1-2
size: -
CDR3: CASSQGSGGSYGYTF
DNA: TGCGCCAGCAGCCAAGGTAGCGGGGGTTCCTATGGCTACACCTTC

D: -
V: TRBV7-8
J: TRBJ2-7
size: -
CDR3: CASSLVQSSYEQYF
DNA: TGTGCCAGCAGCTTAGTTCAAAGCTCCTACGAGCAGTACTTC

D: -
V: TRBV28
J: TRBJ1-4
size: -
CDR3: CASSRAGREEKLFF
DNA: TGTGCCAGCAGCCGGGCAGGTCGGGAGGAAAAACTGTTTTTT

D: -
V: TRBV18
J: TRBJ1-2
size: once
CDR3: CASSQPPSGTLGYTF
DNA: TGTGCCAGCTCACAACCGCCCTCCGGGACCCTTGGCTACACCTTC

D: TRBD2
V: TRBV19
J: TRBJ2-2
size: once
CDR3: CASSVLAGGYTGELFF
DNA: TGTGCCAGTAGTGTATTAGCGGGGGGTTACACCGGGGAGCTGTTTTTT

D: TRBD2
V: TRBV11-1
J: TRBJ2-3
size: few
CDR3: CASTLKRGDGNTQYF
DNA: TGTGCCAGCACCCTAAAGCGGGGGGACGGGAATACGCAGTATTTT

D: -
V: TRBV28
J: TRBJ1-3
size: -
CDR3: CASSLRNTIYF
DNA: TGTGCCAGCAGTTTAAGGAACACCATATATTTT

D: -
V: TRBV27
J: TRBJ2-7
size: -
CDR3: CASSPSPAEFYEQYF
DNA: TGTGCCAGCAGCCCAAGCCCGGCGGAATTCTACGAGCAGTACTTC

D: -
V: TRBV19
J: TRBJ2-4
size: -
CDR3: CASSLTVRNIQYF
DNA: TGTGCCAGTAGTCTGACAGTAAGAAACATTCAGTACTTC

D: -
V: TRBV29-1
J: TRBJ1-1
size: -
CDR3: CSVGSANTEAFF
DNA: TGCAGCGTTGGTTCAGCAAACACTGAAGCTTTCTTT

D: -
V: TRBV4-1
J: TRBJ1-3
size: -
CDR3: CASSTTGTPGNTIYF
DNA: TGCGCCAGCAGCACCACGGGGACACCCGGAAACACCATATATTTT

D: -
V: TRBV5-1
J: TRBJ1-1
size: -
CDR3: CASSPDGYNTEAFF
DNA: TGCGCCAGCAGCCCGGACGGATACAACACTGAAGCTTTCTTT

D: -
V: TRBV28
J: TRBJ2-4
size: -
CDR3: CASRKGQRDIQYF
DNA: TGTGCCAGCAGGAAAGGGCAGCGGGACATTCAGTACTTC

D: -
V: TRBV6-2/TRBV6-3
J: TRBJ2-1
size: -
CDR3: CASSPSQGRNEQFF
DNA: TGTGCCAGCAGCCCAAGTCAGGGGAGGAATGAGCAGTTCTTC

D: -
V: TRBV25-1
J: TRBJ1-5
size: once
CDR3: CASVTGSGNQPQHF
DNA: TGTGCCAGCGTCACAGGGTCGGGCAATCAGCCCCAGCATTTT

D: TRBD1
V: TRBV9
J: TRBJ1-3
size: -
CDR3: CASSVGQGLGNTIYF
DNA: TGTGCCAGCAGCGTGGGACAGGGGCTTGGAAACACCATATATTTT

D: -
V: TRBV7-2
J: TRBJ1-4
size: -
CDR3: CASSLLQGGKLFF
DNA: TGTGCCAGCAGCTTATTGCAGGGAGGGAAACTGTTTTTT

D: -
V: TRBV2
J: TRBJ1-1
size: -
CDR3: CATAREVGSEAFF
DNA: TGTGCCACCGCCCGAGAGGTCGGCTCTGAAGCTTTCTTT

D: -
V: TRBV3-1/TRBV3-2
J: TRBJ2-3
size: -
CDR3: CASSQSSVTQYF
DNA: TGTGCCAGCAGCCAATCTTCCGTTACGCAGTATTTT

D: TRBD1
V: TRBV7-9
J: TRBJ2-7
size: -
CDR3: CASSDRDRGREQYF
DNA: TGTGCCAGCTCAGACCGGGACAGGGGTCGCGAGCAGTACTTC

D: -
V: TRBV7-3
J: TRBJ1-1
size: -
CDR3: CASSLAQGSTEAFF
DNA: TGTGCCAGCAGCTTAGCCCAGGGGAGCACTGAAGCTTTCTTT

D: -
V: TRBV11-2
J: TRBJ1-2
size: -
CDR3: CASSITGRSLGYTF
DNA: TGTGCCAGCAGCATAACGGGACGGTCCCTGGGCTACACCTTC

D: -
V: TRBV6-1
J: TRBJ1-2
size: -
CDR3: CASSELVGVGYTF
DNA: TGTGCCAGCAGTGAACTGGTGGGCGTTGGCTACACCTTC

D: TRBD1
V: TRBV5-1
J: TRBJ1-1
size: -
CDR3: CASSPGTGANTEAFF
DNA: TGCGCCAGCAGCCCAGGGACAGGGGCGAACACTGAAGCTTTCTTT

D: TRBD1
V: TRBV9
J: TRBJ1-6
size: -
CDR3: CASSARQGGNSPLHF
DNA: TGTGCCAGCAGCGCGCGACAGGGGGGCAATTCACCCCTCCACTTT